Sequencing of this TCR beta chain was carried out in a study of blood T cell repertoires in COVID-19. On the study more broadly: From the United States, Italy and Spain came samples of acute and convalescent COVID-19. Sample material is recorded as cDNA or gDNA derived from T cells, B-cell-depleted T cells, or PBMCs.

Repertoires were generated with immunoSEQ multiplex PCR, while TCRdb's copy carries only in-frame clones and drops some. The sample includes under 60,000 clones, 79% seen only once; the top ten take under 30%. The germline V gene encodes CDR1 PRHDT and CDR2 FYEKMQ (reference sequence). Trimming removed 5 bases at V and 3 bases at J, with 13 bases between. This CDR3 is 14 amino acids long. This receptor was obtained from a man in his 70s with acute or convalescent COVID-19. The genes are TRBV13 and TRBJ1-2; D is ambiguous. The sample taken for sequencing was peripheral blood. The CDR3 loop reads CASSDSPVDYGYTF. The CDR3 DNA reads TGTGCCAGCAGCGACTCGCCGGTCGACTATGGCTACACCTTC. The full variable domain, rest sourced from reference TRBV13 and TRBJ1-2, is AAGVIQSPRHLIKEKRETATLKCYPIPRHDTVYWYQQGPGQDPQFLISFYEKMQSDKGSIPDRFSAQQFSDYHSELNMSSLELGDSALYFCASSDSPVDYGYTFGSGTRLTVV.